This T cell receptor (beta chain) was recovered during a study of T cell responses to AZD1222 COVID-19 vaccine. Study findings and constraints: Targets within unmutated variant regions were reportedly found for nearly half of spike-specific TCRs. Clonal diversity was possibly underestimated, and the donors were mostly white British, with more females. The peak T cell response came first, and repertoires were sampled only after it.

CDR1 SGHNT and CDR2 YENEEA come from the germline V gene. The CDR3 length is 16 residues. Deletions cut 5 bases from V and 2 bases from J, with 18 bases between. Data came from immunoSEQ multiplex PCR; TCRdb stores just in-frame clones and leaves some out. The sample gives roughly 140,000 clones, 85% to 90% of which show up once; 2.5% to 3.5% is in the top ten. The study pooled second doses at about 4 or about 12 weeks. On this clone itself: Its antigen is unknown.

The starting material was peripheral blood, obtained 28 days after the second AZD1222 dose. This clonotype was sampled from an adult who received the AZD1222 COVID-19 vaccine. The chain recombines TRBV11-3 with TRBJ2-5; D gene uncertain. The CDR3 sequence is CASSKGALLGQETQYF. In DNA, the CDR3 is TGTGCCAGCAGCAAAGGAGCGTTATTGGGACAAGAGACCCAGTACTTC. Supplemented by reference TRBV11-3 and TRBJ2-5, the full variable domain reads EAGVVQSPRYKIIEKKQPVAFWCNPISGHNTLYWYLQNLGQGPELLIRYENEEAVDDSQLPKDRFSAERLKGVDSTLKIQPAELGDSAVYLCASSKGALLGQETQYFGPGTRLLVL.